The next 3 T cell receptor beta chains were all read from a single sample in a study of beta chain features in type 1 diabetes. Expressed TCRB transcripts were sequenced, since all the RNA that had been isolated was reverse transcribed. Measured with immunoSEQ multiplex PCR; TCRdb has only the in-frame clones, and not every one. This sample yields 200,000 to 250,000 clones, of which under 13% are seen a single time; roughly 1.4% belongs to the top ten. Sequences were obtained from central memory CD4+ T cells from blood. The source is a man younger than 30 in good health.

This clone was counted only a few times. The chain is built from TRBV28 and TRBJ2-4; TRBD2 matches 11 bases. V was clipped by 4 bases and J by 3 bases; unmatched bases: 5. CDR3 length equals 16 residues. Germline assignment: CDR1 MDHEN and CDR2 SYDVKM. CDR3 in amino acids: CASSSLAGGNKNIQYF. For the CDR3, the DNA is TGTGCCAGCAGTTCTCTAGCGGGAGGAAACAAAAACATTCAGTACTTC.

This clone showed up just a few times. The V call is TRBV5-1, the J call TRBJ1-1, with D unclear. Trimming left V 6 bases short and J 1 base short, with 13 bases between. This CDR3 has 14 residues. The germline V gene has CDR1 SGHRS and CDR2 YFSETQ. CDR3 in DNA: TGCGCCAGCAAGAACCCTCTCGGGAACACTGAAGCTTTCTTT. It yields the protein CASKNPLGNTEAFF.

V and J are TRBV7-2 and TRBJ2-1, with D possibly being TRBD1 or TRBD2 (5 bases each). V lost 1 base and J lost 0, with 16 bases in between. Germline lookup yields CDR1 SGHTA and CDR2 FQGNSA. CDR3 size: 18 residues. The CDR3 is CASSLGGLGRSSYNEQFF. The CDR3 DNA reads TGTGCCAGCAGCTTAGGGGGGTTGGGGCGGAGCTCCTACAATGAGCAGTTCTTC. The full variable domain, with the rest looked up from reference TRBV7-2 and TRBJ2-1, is GAGVSQSPSNKVTEKGKDVELRCDPISGHTALYWYRQSLGQGLEFLIYFQGNSAPDKSGLPSDRFSAERTGGSVSTLTIQRTQQEDSAVYLCASSLGGLGRSSYNEQFFGPGTRLTVL.